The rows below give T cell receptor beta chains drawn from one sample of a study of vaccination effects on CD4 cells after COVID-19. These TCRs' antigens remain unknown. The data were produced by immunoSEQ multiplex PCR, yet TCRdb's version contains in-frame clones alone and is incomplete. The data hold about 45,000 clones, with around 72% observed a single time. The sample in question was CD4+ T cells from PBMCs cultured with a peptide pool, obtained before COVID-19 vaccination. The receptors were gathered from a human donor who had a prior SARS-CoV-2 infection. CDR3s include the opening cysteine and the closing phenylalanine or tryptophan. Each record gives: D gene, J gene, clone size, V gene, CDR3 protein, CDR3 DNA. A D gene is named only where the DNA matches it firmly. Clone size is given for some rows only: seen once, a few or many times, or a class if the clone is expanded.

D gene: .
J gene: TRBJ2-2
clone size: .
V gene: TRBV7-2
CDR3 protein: CASSLVSVQTGELFF
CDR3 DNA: TGTGCCAGCAGCTTAGTTTCAGTACAGACCGGGGAGCTGTTTTTT

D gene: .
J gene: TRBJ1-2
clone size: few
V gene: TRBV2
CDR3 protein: CASSDNRGLGGYTF
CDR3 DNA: TGTGCCAGCAGTGATAACCGCGGGTTGGGAGGCTACACCTTC

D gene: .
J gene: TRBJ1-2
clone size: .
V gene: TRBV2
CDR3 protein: CASSESVWRNYGYTF
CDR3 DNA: TGTGCCAGCAGTGAATCGGTTTGGCGGAACTATGGCTACACCTTC

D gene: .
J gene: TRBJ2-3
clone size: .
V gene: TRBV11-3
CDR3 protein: CASSLGVDPSSTDTQYF
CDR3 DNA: TGTGCCAGCAGCCTAGGGGTAGACCCATCTAGCACAGATACGCAGTATTTT

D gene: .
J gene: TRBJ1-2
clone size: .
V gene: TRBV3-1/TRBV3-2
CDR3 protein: CASARGGRNYGYTF
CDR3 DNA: TGTGCCAGCGCGAGGGGCGGGCGTAACTATGGCTACACCTTC

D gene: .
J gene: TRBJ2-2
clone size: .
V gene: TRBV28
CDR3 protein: CASSPRQSGTGELFF
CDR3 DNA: TGTGCCAGCAGCCCCCGACAGTCGGGCACCGGGGAGCTGTTTTTT

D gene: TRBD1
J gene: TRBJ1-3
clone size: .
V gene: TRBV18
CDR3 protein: CASSPPQGGSGNTIYF
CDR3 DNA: TGTGCCAGCTCACCACCACAGGGGGGCTCTGGAAACACCATATATTTT

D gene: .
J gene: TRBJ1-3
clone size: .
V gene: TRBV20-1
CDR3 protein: CSASTPGTTGNTIYF
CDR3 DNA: TGCAGTGCTAGTACACCCGGGACAACTGGAAACACCATATATTTT

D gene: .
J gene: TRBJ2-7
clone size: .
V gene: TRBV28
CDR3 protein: CASSFQNYEQYF
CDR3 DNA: TGTGCCAGCAGTTTCCAAAATTACGAGCAGTACTTC

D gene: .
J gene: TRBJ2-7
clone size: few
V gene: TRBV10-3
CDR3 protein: CAISDFSSYEQYF
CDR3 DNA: TGTGCCATCAGTGATTTTAGTTCCTACGAGCAGTACTTC

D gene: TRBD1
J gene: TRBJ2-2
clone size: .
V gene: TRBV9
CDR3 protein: CASTRGQDTGELFF
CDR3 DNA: TGTGCCAGCACCAGGGGGCAGGACACCGGGGAGCTGTTTTTT

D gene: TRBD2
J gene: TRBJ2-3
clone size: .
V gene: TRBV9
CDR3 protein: CASSVGLAGRGGTDTQYF
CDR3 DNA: TGTGCCAGCAGCGTAGGACTAGCGGGAAGAGGAGGCACAGATACGCAGTATTTT

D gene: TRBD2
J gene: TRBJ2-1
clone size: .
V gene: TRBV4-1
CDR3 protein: CASSQEIRTSGRASSYNEQFF
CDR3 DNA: TGCGCCAGCAGCCAAGAGATCAGGACTAGCGGGAGGGCCAGCTCCTACAATGAGCAGTTCTTC

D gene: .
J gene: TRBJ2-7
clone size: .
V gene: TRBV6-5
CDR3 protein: CASSSRYEQYF
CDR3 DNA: TGTGCCAGCAGTTCCAGGTACGAGCAGTACTTC

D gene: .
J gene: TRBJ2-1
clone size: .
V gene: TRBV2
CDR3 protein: CASVGRGGPYNEQFF
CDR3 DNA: TGTGCCAGCGTGGGGAGAGGGGGACCCTACAATGAGCAGTTCTTC

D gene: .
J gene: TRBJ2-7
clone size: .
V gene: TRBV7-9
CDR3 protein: CASSDTGHYHYEQYF
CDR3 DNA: TGTGCCAGCAGTGATACGGGACACTACCACTACGAGCAGTACTTC

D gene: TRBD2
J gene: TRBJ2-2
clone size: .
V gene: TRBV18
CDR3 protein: CASSPSLAGGANTGELFF
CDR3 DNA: TGTGCCAGCTCACCAAGCCTAGCGGGAGGGGCGAACACCGGGGAGCTGTTTTTT

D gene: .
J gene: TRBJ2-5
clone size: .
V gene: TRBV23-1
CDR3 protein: CASPRAGPRETQYF
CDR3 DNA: TGCGCCAGCCCGAGGGCAGGACCGCGAGAGACCCAGTACTTC

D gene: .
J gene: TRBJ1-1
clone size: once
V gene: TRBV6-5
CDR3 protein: CASSYSNTFTEAFF
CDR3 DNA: TGTGCCAGCAGTTACTCAAACACGTTCACTGAAGCTTTCTTT

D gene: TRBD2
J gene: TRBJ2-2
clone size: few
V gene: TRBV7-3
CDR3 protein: CASSAGLAGTGELFF
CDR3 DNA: TGTGCCAGCAGCGCCGGACTAGCGGGCACCGGGGAGCTGTTTTTT

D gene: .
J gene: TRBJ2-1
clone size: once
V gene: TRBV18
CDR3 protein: CASSPGGTMMDEQFF
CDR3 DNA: TGTGCCAGCTCACCGGGTGGAACTATGATGGATGAGCAGTTCTTC

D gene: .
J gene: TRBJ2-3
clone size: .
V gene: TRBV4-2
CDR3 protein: CASSQAHRPGTDTQYF
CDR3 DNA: TGTGCCAGCAGCCAAGCCCATCGTCCGGGCACAGATACGCAGTATTTT

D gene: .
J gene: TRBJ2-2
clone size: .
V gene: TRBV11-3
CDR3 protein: CASSLAQGRGNGELFF
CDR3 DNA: TGTGCCAGCAGCTTAGCTCAGGGGCGTGGGAACGGGGAGCTGTTTTTT

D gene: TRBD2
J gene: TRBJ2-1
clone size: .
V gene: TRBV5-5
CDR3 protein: CASSSLAGVTYNEQFF
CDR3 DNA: TGTGCCAGCAGCTCCCTAGCGGGAGTCACTTACAATGAGCAGTTCTTC

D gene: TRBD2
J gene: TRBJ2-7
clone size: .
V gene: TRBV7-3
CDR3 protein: CASSPAGRTSGRVTSYEQYF
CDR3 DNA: TGTGCCAGCAGCCCCGCCGGCCGGACTAGCGGGAGGGTTACCTCCTACGAGCAGTACTTC

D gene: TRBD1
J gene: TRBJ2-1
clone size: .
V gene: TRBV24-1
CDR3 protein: CATSEPGTGAYNEQFF
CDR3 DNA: TGTGCCACCAGTGAACCAGGGACAGGGGCTTACAATGAGCAGTTCTTC

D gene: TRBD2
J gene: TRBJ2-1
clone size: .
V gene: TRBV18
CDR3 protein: CASSQLPQRGGSYNEQFF
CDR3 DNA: TGTGCCAGCTCGCAGCTGCCCCAACGGGGGGGGTCCTACAATGAGCAGTTCTTC

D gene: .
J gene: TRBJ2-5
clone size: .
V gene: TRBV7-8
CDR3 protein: CASSSYDYTPETQYF
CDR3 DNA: TGTGCCAGCAGCTCGTACGACTATACCCCAGAGACCCAGTACTTC

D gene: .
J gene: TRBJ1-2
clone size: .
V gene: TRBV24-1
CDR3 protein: CATSDLDRRSNYGYTF
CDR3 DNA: TGTGCCACCAGTGATTTAGATCGGCGGAGTAACTATGGCTACACCTTC

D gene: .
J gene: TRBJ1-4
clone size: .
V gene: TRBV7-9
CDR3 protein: CASSPGHNAAEKLFF
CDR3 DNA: TGTGCCAGCAGCCCAGGACACAACGCGGCTGAAAAACTGTTTTTT

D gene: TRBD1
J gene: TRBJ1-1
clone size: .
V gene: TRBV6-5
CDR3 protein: CASMEQGAVGTEAFF
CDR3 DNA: TGTGCCAGCATGGAACAGGGGGCAGTGGGCACTGAAGCTTTCTTT

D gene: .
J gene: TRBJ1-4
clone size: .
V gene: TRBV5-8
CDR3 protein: CASSLARIGAPTNEKLFF
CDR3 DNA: TGTGCCAGCAGCTTGGCCCGAATTGGCGCACCAACTAATGAAAAACTGTTTTTT

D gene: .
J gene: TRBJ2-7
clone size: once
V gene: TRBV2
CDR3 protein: CASTGYEQYF
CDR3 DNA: TGTGCCAGCACAGGGTACGAGCAGTACTTC

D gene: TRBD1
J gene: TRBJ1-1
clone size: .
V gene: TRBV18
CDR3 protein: CASSTRQGGGTEAFF
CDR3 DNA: TGTGCCAGCTCAACAAGACAGGGGGGCGGCACTGAAGCTTTCTTT

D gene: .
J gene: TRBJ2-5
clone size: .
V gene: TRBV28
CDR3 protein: CASRRDRGLTGLAGRQETQYF
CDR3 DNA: TGTGCCAGTCGGAGGGACAGGGGCTTGACAGGACTAGCGGGCCGTCAAGAGACCCAGTACTTC

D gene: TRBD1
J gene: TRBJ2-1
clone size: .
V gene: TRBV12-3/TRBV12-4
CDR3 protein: CASSFRQGNEQFF
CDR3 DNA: TGTGCCAGCAGTTTCCGACAGGGCAATGAGCAGTTCTTC

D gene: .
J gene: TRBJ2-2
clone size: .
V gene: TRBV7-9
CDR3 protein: CASSLSSPGTGELFF
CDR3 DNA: TGTGCCAGCAGCTTAAGCTCGCCGGGAACCGGGGAGCTGTTTTTT

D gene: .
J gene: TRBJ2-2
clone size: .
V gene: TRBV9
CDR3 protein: CASSVVGSALNTGELFF
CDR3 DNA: TGTGCCAGCAGCGTAGTTGGCTCCGCTCTTAACACCGGGGAGCTGTTTTTT

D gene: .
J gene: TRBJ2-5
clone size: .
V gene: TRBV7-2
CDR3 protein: CASSPGLPATQYF
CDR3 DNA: TGTGCCAGCAGCCCGGGCCTTCCTGCGACCCAGTACTTC

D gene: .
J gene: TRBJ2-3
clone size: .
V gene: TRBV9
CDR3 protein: CASSVGRGDTQYF
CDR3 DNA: TGTGCCAGCAGCGTAGGAAGGGGGGATACGCAGTATTTT

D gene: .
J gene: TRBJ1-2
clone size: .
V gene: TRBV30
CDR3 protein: CAWSVGGELGYTF
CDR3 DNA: TGTGCCTGGAGTGTGGGGGGAGAGCTTGGCTACACCTTC